Listed here are 9 T cell receptor beta chains from one sample, sequenced in a study of naive and memory T cell subsets. Both TRBC1 and TRBC2 were covered by a beta constant-region primer of two equimolar oligonucleotides. Four rounds of PCR amplified the ligated cDNA using nested alpha and beta constant-region primers plus SP2. One entry per CDR3 protein results from TCRdb running MiXCR on the UMI-ligation and nested PCR reads. The sample has 120,000 or so distinct CDR3 sequences, roughly 36% seen once. Sequencing input: central memory CD4+ T cells from blood. The receptors come from a human donor in good health.

The rearrangement links TRBV28 to TRBJ2-1; 16 bases line up with TRBD2. Per germline, CDR1 MDHEN and CDR2 SYDVKM. This CDR3 is built from 17 residues. Trimming at V came to 7 bases and at J to 7 bases, leaving 10 bases not matched to a gene. The CDR3, as DNA: TGTGCCAGCACCCCGGGACTAGCGGGAGGGCCAGGGAATGAGCAGTTCTTC. Its protein product is CASTPGLAGGPGNEQFF.

This clonotype was seen once. CDR3 nucleotide sequence: TGTGCCAGCACCGCCGGGACTAGCGGGAGGGAGCAGTACTTC. Protein sequence: CASTAGTSGREQYF. This chain connects TRBV7-2 to TRBJ2-7, with TRBD2 matching over 15 bases. V shed 7 bases, J shed 7 bases, and the junction held 5 bases outside the gene matches. The germline V gene encodes CDR1 SGHTA and CDR2 FQGNSA. This CDR3 comprises 14 residues.

This chain uses TRBV14 with TRBJ2-1; D perhaps matches TRBD2 (5 bases). In germline, CDR1 is SGHDN, CDR2 FVKESK. V was pared by 4 bases and J by 0 bases, with 13 bases between. CDR3 length equals 16 residues. This CDR3 reads CASSPLSAASYNEQFF. DNA of the CDR3: TGTGCCAGCAGCCCATTATCAGCGGCCTCCTACAATGAGCAGTTCTTC.

The V and J genes are TRBV2 and TRBJ2-5; no definite D call. The CDR3 has 12 amino acids. The germline V gene encodes CDR1 SNHLY and CDR2 FYNNEI. V was trimmed by 7 bases and J by 1 base, leaving 7 bases between them. The CDR3 protein is CASTRVQETQYF. The CDR3 DNA follows: TGTGCCAGCACAAGGGTCCAAGAGACCCAGTACTTC.

The CDR3 here is CASIEGGNTGELFF. The CDR3 DNA follows: TGTGCCAGTATTGAAGGGGGGAACACCGGGGAGCTGTTTTTT. This rearrangement joins TRBV19 to TRBJ2-2; tentative D call: TRBD1 (6 bases). Trimming stripped 7 bases from V and 1 base from J, with 10 bases between. Looked up from germline, CDR1 is LNHDA and CDR2 is SQIVND (reference sequence). The length of the CDR3 is 14 residues.

The J gene is TRBJ2-1, the V gene TRBV12-3 or TRBV12-4; D remains unclear. The CDR3 length is 13 residues. V shed 2 bases and J shed 12 bases, with 14 bases lying between them. This CDR3 is CASSLNPRSGQFF. CDR3 in DNA: TGTGCCAGCAGTTTAAATCCCCGGTCGGGGCAGTTCTTC.

The chain carries TRBV6-5 and TRBJ2-7; D perhaps matches TRBD1 (6 bases). Trimming shortened V by 6 bases and J by 2 bases, and 20 bases separated the two germline ends. The germline CDR1 and CDR2 sequences are MNHEY and SVGAGI. This CDR3 contains 16 residues. DNA of the CDR3: TGTGCCAGCAGGCTTACCAGGGGTAGATCAACCTACGAGCAGTACTTC. It specifies CASRLTRGRSTYEQYF.

The rearrangement uses TRBV3-1 and TRBJ1-1; D may be TRBD1 (5 bases). The CDR3 is 14 residues long. Germline CDR1 reads LGHDT; CDR2 reads YNNKEL (reference sequence). Trimming removed 3 bases at V and 2 bases at J, with 10 bases between. For the CDR3, the DNA is TGTGCCAGCAGCCAGGGGCTCGTTAACACTGAAGCTTTCTTT. This codes for CASSQGLVNTEAFF.

The gene calls are TRBV28 and TRBJ2-3, with TRBD2 identical over 7 bases. V lost 3 bases and J lost 0; bases outside the gene matches: 15. This CDR3 comprises 19 residues. CDR1 MDHEN and CDR2 SYDVKM come from the germline V gene. The CDR3 DNA is TGTGCCAGCAGTTTTATGGGCGGGGGTAAGCGGGAAAGCACAGATACGCAGTATTTT. It translates to CASSFMGGGKRESTDTQYF.